These T cell receptor beta chains were read from a single sample in a study of T-cell memory formation after mild COVID-19. A single record per CDR3 protein comes from TCRdb applying MiXCR to the 5' RACE reads. Among about 430,000 distinct CDR3 sequences listed, roughly 26% were seen once. Material: PBMCs or a T cell subset sorted from them (not recorded which). These TCRs come from an adult woman who had mild COVID-19 (a few samples of this study predate the infection). Cell type and time point are not known. Both conserved end residues are part of each CDR3. The D gene is left open where the match is weak. Clone size is stated in some rows and not others, as once, few, many or a class when expanded.

V gene	CDR3 length	J gene	clone size	D gene	CDR3 DNA	CDR3 protein
TRBV5-1	13	TRBJ2-3	.	.	TGCGCCAGTCGACTCGGCAGCACAGATACGCAGTATTTT	CASRLGSTDTQYF
TRBV14	14	TRBJ2-7	.	TRBD2	TGTGCCAGCAGCCAGAGCGGGGGGACCTACGAGCAGTACTTC	CASSQSGGTYEQYF
TRBV12-3/TRBV12-4	14	TRBJ2-1	.	.	TGTGCCAGCAGTTTATTAGCAGTGAACAATGAGCAGTTCTTC	CASSLLAVNNEQFF
TRBV5-1	14	TRBJ2-5	.	.	TGCGCCAGCAGCTTGTTCTCCGGGGGTGAGACCCAGTACTTC	CASSLFSGGETQYF
TRBV20-1	13	TRBJ1-2	.	.	TGCAGTGCAAACGGGGAAGCTAACTATGGCTACACCTTC	CSANGEANYGYTF
TRBV5-1	15	TRBJ1-1	few	.	TGCGCCAGCAGCTCCGGGACAACCTACAACACTGAAGCTTTCTTT	CASSSGTTYNTEAFF
TRBV4-2	14	TRBJ2-5	.	TRBD1	TGTGCCAGCAGCCGAGAACAGGGGACAGAGACCCAGTACTTC	CASSREQGTETQYF
TRBV4-1	18	TRBJ1-1	few	TRBD1	TGCGCCAGCAGCCAACATCGACAGAAAGGGGGCTTGAACACTGAAGCTTTCTTT	CASSQHRQKGGLNTEAFF
TRBV12-3/TRBV12-4	14	TRBJ2-7	few	.	TGTGCCAGCAGTTTTTTTACCCGTCCCTACGAGCAGTACTTC	CASSFFTRPYEQYF
TRBV15	15	TRBJ2-2	.	TRBD1	TGTGCCACCCCCGGAGAACAGGGGGCTAACGGGGAGCTGTTTTTT	CATPGEQGANGELFF
TRBV30	13	TRBJ1-1	few	TRBD1	TGTGCCTGGAGTGTACAGGGGAAGCGAGAAGCTTTCTTT	CAWSVQGKREAFF
TRBV4-3	13	TRBJ2-2	few	.	TGCGCCAGCAGCCAAGGAAGGTCCGGGGAGCTGTTTTTT	CASSQGRSGELFF
TRBV5-6	13	TRBJ2-7	many	.	TGTGCCAGCAGCTTGGAGAGGGGGTGGGAGCAGTACTTC	CASSLERGWEQYF
TRBV5-6	15	TRBJ1-1	.	.	TGTGCCAGCAGCCCCATTGACCTGGGGGTCACTGAAGCTTTCTTT	CASSPIDLGVTEAFF
TRBV5-1	15	TRBJ2-6	.	.	TGCGCCAGCAGACGGGGACTGTCTGGGGCCAACGTCCTGATTTTC	CASRRGLSGANVLIF
TRBV7-9	13	TRBJ2-7	.	.	TGTGCCAGCAGCGGAACCAGCTCCTACGAGCAGTACTTC	CASSGTSSYEQYF
TRBV5-1	15	TRBJ1-3	few	.	TGCGCCAGCAGCATGACAGTAAACTCTGGAAACACCATATATTTT	CASSMTVNSGNTIYF
TRBV4-2	20	TRBJ2-1	.	TRBD2	TGTGCCAGCAGCCCACGTAGAAACAACTATTTAGCGGGCTCCTACAATGAGCAGTTCTTC	CASSPRRNNYLAGSYNEQFF
TRBV5-5	16	TRBJ2-1	.	.	TGTGCCAGCAGCAGATCCGTGATGGACGCGGACAATGAGCAGTTCTTC	CASSRSVMDADNEQFF
TRBV12-3/TRBV12-4	13	TRBJ1-5	.	.	TGTGCCAGCCGGGACTCGTGGGGCCAGCCCCAGCATTTT	CASRDSWGQPQHF
TRBV2	15	TRBJ2-5	.	TRBD2	TGTGCCAGCAGAGGACTAGCGGGGGGGCAAGAGACCCAGTACTTC	CASRGLAGGQETQYF
TRBV25-1	14	TRBJ1-2	.	.	TGTGCCAGCAGGTTGGACAGACCAAACTATGGCTACACCTTC	CASRLDRPNYGYTF
TRBV12-3/TRBV12-4	14	TRBJ1-5	.	.	TGTGCCAGCAGTTTTCATTGGAGCAATCAGCCCCAGCATTTT	CASSFHWSNQPQHF
TRBV10-3	13	TRBJ2-5	few	TRBD1	TGTGCCATCACCCCAGACAGGGAAGAGACCCAGTACTTC	CAITPDREETQYF
TRBV9	14	TRBJ2-1	.	.	TGTGCCAGCAGCCCGCGCGGCTCCTACAATGAGCAGTTCTTC	CASSPRGSYNEQFF
TRBV20-1	13	TRBJ1-2	few	.	TGCAGTGCTAGCAGGGCAGATATCTATGGCTACACCTTC	CSASRADIYGYTF
TRBV7-6	15	TRBJ2-7	few	TRBD1	TGTGCCAGCAGCTTAGAAAGTGCAGGGGGCCACGAGCAGTACTTC	CASSLESAGGHEQYF
TRBV6-6	14	TRBJ1-5	many	TRBD1	TGTGCCAGCAGCCTCAGGGGGGGCGATCAGCCCCAGCATTTT	CASSLRGGDQPQHF
TRBV7-8	15	TRBJ2-1	few	TRBD2	TGTGCCAGCAGCCCAACTAGCGGGGAGAACAATGAGCAGTTCTTC	CASSPTSGENNEQFF
TRBV27	13	TRBJ1-5	few	.	TGTGCCAGCAGCATTGTGGGCAATCAGCCCCAGCATTTT	CASSIVGNQPQHF
TRBV24-1	15	TRBJ2-2	many	.	TGTGCCACCAGTGATTTGCAGCGAGGCACCGGGGAGCTGTTTTTT	CATSDLQRGTGELFF
TRBV18	15	TRBJ2-7	.	.	TGTGCCAGCTCCCCCGCGAGGGGGAATGGAGGGGAGCAGTACTTC	CASSPARGNGGEQYF
TRBV29-1	13	TRBJ1-2	.	.	TGCAGCGTTGAAGGGTGGTCCCCGGAAGGCTACACCTTC	CSVEGWSPEGYTF
TRBV12-3/TRBV12-4	11	TRBJ2-1	.	.	TGTGCCAGCAGCCGCTCCGTTGAGCAGTTCTTC	CASSRSVEQFF
TRBV18	16	TRBJ1-4	few	.	TGTGCCAGCTCACCCACGACGAGGGCAACTAATGAAAAACTGTTTTTT	CASSPTTRATNEKLFF
TRBV30	13	TRBJ2-3	.	TRBD2	TGTGCCTGGGCGTACGGGAGGGCAGATACGCAGTATTTT	CAWAYGRADTQYF
TRBV5-1	16	TRBJ2-3	.	TRBD2	TGCGCCAGCAGCCTACTAGCGGGGGGCACCACAGATACGCAGTATTTT	CASSLLAGGTTDTQYF
TRBV11-2	14	TRBJ2-1	.	.	TGTGCCAGCACCTCCCTTGGGGGAGAGGGTGAGCAGTTCTTC	CASTSLGGEGEQFF
TRBV25-1	12	TRBJ2-7	.	.	TGTGCCAGCGGCGACATGGCCTACGAGCAGTACTTC	CASGDMAYEQYF
TRBV7-8	14	TRBJ1-3	.	.	TGTGCCAGCCGACAGTTGGGTCCCGGAAACACCATATATTTT	CASRQLGPGNTIYF
TRBV24-1	16	TRBJ2-7	few	TRBD2	TGTGCCACCAGTGATCCGAAGACTAGCGTGGCCTACGAGCAGTACTTC	CATSDPKTSVAYEQYF
TRBV7-8	14	TRBJ2-7	.	.	TGTGCCAGCAGCGGAAGTGGAAGAGTATACGAGCAGTACTTC	CASSGSGRVYEQYF
TRBV20-1	14	TRBJ1-2	.	TRBD1	TGCAGTGCTTCCACCAGGACAGGTTCTAGTGGCTACACCTTC	CSASTRTGSSGYTF
TRBV7-2	19	TRBJ2-5	few	.	TGTGCCAGCAGCCCAGATAGAACCGGGACACACAACATCGCGGAGACCCAGTACTTC	CASSPDRTGTHNIAETQYF
TRBV5-1	15	TRBJ1-1	few	TRBD1	TGCGCCAGCAGCTTACACACCGGGACAGGGAGCGAAGCTTTCTTT	CASSLHTGTGSEAFF
TRBV19	17	TRBJ2-3	.	.	TGTGCCAGTAGTATGGGTCCGCCTGGGGGCTACACAGATACGCAGTATTTT	CASSMGPPGGYTDTQYF
TRBV5-1	14	TRBJ2-3	.	.	TGCGCCAGCAGCTTGGCCAAGGGCGCAGATACGCAGTATTTT	CASSLAKGADTQYF
TRBV7-9	15	TRBJ1-2	.	.	TGTGCCAGCAGCCATCGATCTGGCTGGGGCTATGGCTACACCTTC	CASSHRSGWGYGYTF
TRBV2	13	TRBJ1-2	few	TRBD1	TGTGCCAGCAGTGAAGACAGGGGCTATGGCTACACCTTC	CASSEDRGYGYTF
TRBV4-2	16	TRBJ2-7	few	.	TGTGCCAGCAGCCAAGTTAGAGGGATAGGTTCCTACGAGCAGTACTTC	CASSQVRGIGSYEQYF
TRBV19	16	TRBJ2-1	.	.	TGTGCCAGTAGTATGGAGTCGGATCCTTCGTACAATGAGCAGTTCTTC	CASSMESDPSYNEQFF
TRBV7-3	17	TRBJ1-1	few	.	TGTGCCAGCAGCCCGACCGGCGCAAAATTTTTGAACACTGAAGCTTTCTTT	CASSPTGAKFLNTEAFF
TRBV20-1	14	TRBJ1-2	.	.	TGCAGTGCTAGTTACAGGCAGCCGGCCTATGGCTACACCTTC	CSASYRQPAYGYTF
TRBV7-8	14	TRBJ2-1	few	TRBD2	TGTGCCAGCAGCGGAATAGCGGGAGTGAGTGAGCAGTTCTTC	CASSGIAGVSEQFF
TRBV28	15	TRBJ2-2	many	TRBD1	TGTGCCAGCAGTTTGGGGACAGGGGGCCCCGGGGAGCTGTTTTTT	CASSLGTGGPGELFF
TRBV7-6	15	TRBJ1-1	.	.	TGTGGCAGCAGCCCCGCCCCATACAGATACACTGAAGCTTTCTTT	CGSSPAPYRYTEAFF
TRBV6-5	13	TRBJ2-7	few	.	TGTGCCAGCAGGCGCCAGGCATCCTACGAGCAGTACTTC	CASRRQASYEQYF